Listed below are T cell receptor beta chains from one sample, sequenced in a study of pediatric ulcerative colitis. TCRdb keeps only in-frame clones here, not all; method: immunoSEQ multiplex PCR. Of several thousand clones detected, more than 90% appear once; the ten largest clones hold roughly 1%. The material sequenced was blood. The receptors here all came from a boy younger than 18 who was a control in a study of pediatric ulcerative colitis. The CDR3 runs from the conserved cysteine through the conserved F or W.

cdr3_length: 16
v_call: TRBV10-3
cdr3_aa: CAISESRGEGNTEAFF

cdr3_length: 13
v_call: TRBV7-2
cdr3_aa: CASSSISYNEQFF

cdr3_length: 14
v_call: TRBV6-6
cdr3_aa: CASSGQGAGTEAFF

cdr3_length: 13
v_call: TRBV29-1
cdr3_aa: CSVVRRGDNEQFF

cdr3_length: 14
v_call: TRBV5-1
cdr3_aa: CASSTPGLDTEAFF

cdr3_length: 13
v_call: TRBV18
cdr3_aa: CASSPLASYEQYF

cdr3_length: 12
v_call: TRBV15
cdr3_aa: CATSPGRETQYF

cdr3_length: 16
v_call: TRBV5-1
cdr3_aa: CASSLIAGGGTDTQYF

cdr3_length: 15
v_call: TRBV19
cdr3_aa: CASSIAGGYTGELFF

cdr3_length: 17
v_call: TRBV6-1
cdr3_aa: CASSEAVRGANTGELFF

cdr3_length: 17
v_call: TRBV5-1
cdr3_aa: CASSYYPSGSSIYEQYF

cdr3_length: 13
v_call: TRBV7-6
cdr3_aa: CASSATGDTEAFF

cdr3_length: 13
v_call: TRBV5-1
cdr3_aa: CASSLGRDQPQHF

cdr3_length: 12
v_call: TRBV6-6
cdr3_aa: CASSQGAGEQFF

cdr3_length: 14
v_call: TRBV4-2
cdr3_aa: CASSQADRKNIQYF

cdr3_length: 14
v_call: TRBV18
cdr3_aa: CASSVDRSTGELFF

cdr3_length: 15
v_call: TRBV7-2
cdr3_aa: CASSPWGGRTDTQYF

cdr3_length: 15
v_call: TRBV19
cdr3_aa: CASSISPGVGDIQYF

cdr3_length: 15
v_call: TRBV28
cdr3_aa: CASRKAGGPMNEQYF

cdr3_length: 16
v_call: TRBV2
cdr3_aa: CASSENWDRDRETQYF

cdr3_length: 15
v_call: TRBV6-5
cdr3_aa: CASSSLPGTAYGYTF

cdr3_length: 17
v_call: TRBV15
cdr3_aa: CATSRGNRVLTDTEAFF

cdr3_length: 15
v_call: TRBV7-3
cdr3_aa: CASSLGGHTSDGYTF

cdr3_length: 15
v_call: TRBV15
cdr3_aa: CATSRDARDTGELFF

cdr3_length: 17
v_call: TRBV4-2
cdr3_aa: CASSLRRLAGTYNEQFF

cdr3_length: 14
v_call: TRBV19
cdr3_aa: CASSLRTGDTEAFF

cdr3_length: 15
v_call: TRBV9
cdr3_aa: CASSVGESSYNEQFF

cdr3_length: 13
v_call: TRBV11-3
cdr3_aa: CASSLLWRYEAFF

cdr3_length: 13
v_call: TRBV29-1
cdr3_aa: CSVEDREQETQYF

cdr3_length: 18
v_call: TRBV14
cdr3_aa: CASSQDSMLAGVTGELFF

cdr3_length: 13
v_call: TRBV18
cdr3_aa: CASSPAGTDTQYF

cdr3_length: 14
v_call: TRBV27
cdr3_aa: CASSLQWGTSGSFF